This is a list of T cell receptor beta chains from one sample in a study of T cells after yellow fever vaccination. MiXCR, applied by TCRdb to the 5' RACE reads, yields one record per CDR3 protein. This table has about 430,000 distinct CDR3 sequences, over 15% appearing once. Sequencing used PBMCs, obtained before the yellow fever booster vaccination. The source is a man aged 18 to 30 who received the YFV17D yellow fever vaccine. Each CDR3 is given with its conserved first and last residue. A D gene is named only where the DNA matches it firmly. Some rows have no size entry. The others give once, few or many, or a class for an expanded clone.

>-|TRBJ1-5|-|TRBV5-1
CASSLGPGYNQPQHF
TGCGCCAGCAGCTTGGGGCCGGGGTATAATCAGCCCCAGCATTTT
>-|TRBJ1-2|-|TRBV7-8
CASSSPMTRGHGYTF
TGTGCCAGCAGCTCACCCATGACAAGGGGACATGGCTACACCTTC
>few|TRBJ2-1|-|TRBV7-9
CACDRQIDEQFF
TGTGCTTGCGACCGGCAAATCGATGAGCAGTTCTTC
>once|TRBJ2-7|TRBD2|TRBV7-2
CASSSGTTTYEQYF
TGTGCCAGCAGCTCCGGGACTACAACCTACGAGCAGTACTTC
>-|TRBJ1-6|TRBD1|TRBV6-5
CASSSTGALNSPLHF
TGTGCCAGCAGTTCAACAGGGGCTTTAAATTCACCCCTCCACTTT
>few|TRBJ1-4|-|TRBV5-1
CASSLGQLNEKLFF
TGCGCCAGCAGCTTGGGGCAGCTTAATGAAAAACTGTTTTTT
>-|TRBJ2-2|TRBD2|TRBV10-3
CAIRGLAENTGELFF
TGTGCCATCAGGGGGCTAGCGGAGAACACCGGGGAGCTGTTTTTT
>-|TRBJ1-2|-|TRBV5-4
CASSLKQGGYGYTF
TGTGCCAGCAGCTTGAAACAGGGAGGCTATGGCTACACCTTC
>-|TRBJ2-7|-|TRBV4-1
CASSHREGYEQYF
TGCGCCAGCAGCCACAGAGAAGGCTACGAGCAGTACTTC
>-|TRBJ1-2|-|TRBV29-1
CSFLQGNYGYTF
TGCAGCTTCCTTCAGGGGAACTATGGCTACACCTTC
>-|TRBJ1-1|-|TRBV12-3/TRBV12-4
CASSWAPGNAFF
TGTGCCAGCAGCTGGGCTCCGGGGAATGCTTTCTTT